This is a list of T cell receptor beta chains from one sample in a study of cytomegalovirus exposure and HLA in healthy donors. Method: immunoSEQ multiplex PCR; TCRdb's copy keeps in-frame clones and lacks some. The profile covers under 200,000 clones, with roughly four fifths appearing a single time and about 1.3% taken by the ten largest. The specimen sequenced was PBMCs. The receptor source for this set is a man between 18 and 35 years old in good health and CMV-seronegative. Each CDR3 is given with its conserved first and last residue. A D gene is named only where the DNA matches it firmly. Size values are once, few and many counts, or a class for expanded clones, and some rows have none.

CDR3aa	CDR3nt	j_gene	v_gene	abundance	d_gene
CASSLSIGTSDPYEQYF	TGTGCCAGCAGTTTGTCTATAGGGACTAGCGACCCCTACGAGCAGTACTTC	TRBJ2-7	TRBV27	-	TRBD2
CASSSEVSNQPQHF	TGTGCCAGCTCATCAGAGGTTAGCAATCAGCCCCAGCATTTT	TRBJ1-5	TRBV18	few	-
CASSPPPGAPYEQYF	TGTGCCAGCTCACCCCCCCCAGGGGCCCCCTACGAGCAGTACTTC	TRBJ2-7	TRBV18	-	-
CASSLSVGVRESRVYNEQFF	TGTGCCAGCAGTTTATCCGTGGGTGTCCGGGAGTCTAGGGTCTACAATGAGCAGTTCTTC	TRBJ2-1	TRBV27	-	-
CASSLDRESEQYF	TGTGCCAGCAGCTTGGACAGGGAGAGCGAGCAGTACTTC	TRBJ2-7	TRBV5-4	few	-
CASRAEGEGADTEAFF	TGTGCCAGCCGGGCGGAGGGTGAAGGGGCGGACACTGAAGCTTTCTTT	TRBJ1-1	TRBV28	-	-
CASSFPLHYGYTF	TGTGCCAGCAGTTTCCCTCTACACTATGGCTACACCTTC	TRBJ1-2	TRBV28	-	-
CASSDGTGLYEQYF	TGTGCCAGCAGCGATGGGACAGGGCTCTACGAGCAGTACTTC	TRBJ2-7	TRBV9	-	TRBD1
CASSYSGGSKNIQYF	TGTGCCAGCAGTTACTCCGGGGGGAGCAAAAACATTCAGTACTTC	TRBJ2-4	TRBV6-5	once	TRBD2
CASSRSGQAVEQYF	TGTGCCAGCAGCCGGTCGGGACAGGCCGTCGAGCAGTACTTC	TRBJ2-7	TRBV27	few	TRBD1
CASRVIAGLSYEQYF	TGTGCCAGCAGGGTGATAGCGGGCCTCTCCTACGAGCAGTACTTC	TRBJ2-7	TRBV11-2	-	TRBD2
CASSPADTIYF	TGTGCCAGCAGCCCCGCGGACACCATATATTTT	TRBJ1-3	TRBV7-9	few	-
CASSEDRAAGYTF	TGTGCCAGCAGTGAGGACAGGGCGGCGGGCTACACCTTC	TRBJ1-2	TRBV6-1	-	TRBD1
CASSLVGTDGEQYF	TGTGCCAGCAGCTTGGTCGGGACAGATGGCGAGCAGTACTTC	TRBJ2-7	TRBV5-4	-	TRBD1
CASSRTGLAGDYNEQFF	TGTGCCAGCAGCCGAACCGGACTAGCGGGGGACTACAATGAGCAGTTCTTC	TRBJ2-1	TRBV28	-	TRBD2
CASSDPGQGHLNTGELFF	TGTGCCAGCAGCGATCCCGGACAGGGCCATTTGAACACCGGGGAGCTGTTTTTT	TRBJ2-2	TRBV5-6	few	TRBD1
CASSSPWREGTYNEQFF	TGTGCCAGCAGCTCCCCCTGGCGGGAGGGCACCTACAATGAGCAGTTCTTC	TRBJ2-1	TRBV5-4	-	TRBD2
CASSPGQGAYEQYF	TGTGCCAGCTCACCCGGACAGGGGGCCTACGAGCAGTACTTC	TRBJ2-7	TRBV18	-	TRBD1
CASSLLRRLAGGGSYEQYF	TGTGCCAGCAGCTTGTTGCGCAGGCTAGCGGGAGGAGGCTCCTACGAGCAGTACTTC	TRBJ2-7	TRBV5-6	-	TRBD2
CARQGGNTIYF	TGTGCCAGACAGGGAGGAAACACCATATATTTT	TRBJ1-3	TRBV2	-	-
CASSLIMGQTYEQYF	TGTGCCAGCAGCTTAATTATGGGACAAACCTACGAGCAGTACTTC	TRBJ2-7	TRBV11-2	-	-
CASSSRPEALDTQYF	TGCGCCAGCAGCTCCCGACCCGAAGCGCTGGATACGCAGTATTTT	TRBJ2-3	TRBV4-3	-	-
CASSQAPNNYEQYF	TGCGCCAGCAGCCAGGCCCCGAACAATTACGAGCAGTACTTC	TRBJ2-7	TRBV4-3	once	-
CASSQGRLSYEQYF	TGCGCCAGCAGCCAAGGTAGACTTTCGTACGAGCAGTACTTC	TRBJ2-7	TRBV4-1	-	-
CAITSAGRGEQYF	TGTGCCATAACCTCGGCGGGGCGGGGCGAGCAGTACTTC	TRBJ2-7	TRBV9	-	-
CATSRDVGQGYTTGELFF	TGTGCCACCAGCAGAGATGTAGGACAGGGATATACGACCGGGGAGCTGTTTTTT	TRBJ2-2	TRBV15	few	TRBD1
CAWSGTGSSYNEQFF	TGTGCCTGGAGTGGGACTGGTTCCTCCTACAATGAGCAGTTCTTC	TRBJ2-1	TRBV30	-	-
CASSLGEGSYNEQFF	TGTGCCAGCAGTCTAGGGGAGGGGTCCTACAATGAGCAGTTCTTC	TRBJ2-1	TRBV28	once	TRBD2
CASSPGRLGAMNTEAFF	TGCGCCAGCAGCCCTGGACGGTTGGGGGCTATGAACACTGAAGCTTTCTTT	TRBJ1-1	TRBV4-3	-	-
CASRGGQLNTEAFF	TGTGCCAGCAGGGGCGGACAGTTGAACACTGAAGCTTTCTTT	TRBJ1-1	TRBV5-4	-	-
CASTRLATDTQYF	TGTGCCAGCACCCGACTAGCTACGGATACGCAGTATTTT	TRBJ2-3	TRBV5-4	few	TRBD2
CASSVDGTSGSGTGELFF	TGTGCCAGCAGCGTAGATGGGACTAGCGGGAGCGGCACCGGGGAGCTGTTTTTT	TRBJ2-2	TRBV9	-	TRBD2
CASSGQQGNYGYTF	TGTGCCAGCAGTGGGCAACAGGGGAACTATGGCTACACCTTC	TRBJ1-2	TRBV25-1	-	TRBD1
CASSLLLSGGSTDTQYF	TGTGCCAGCAGCTTATTACTTAGCGGGGGCAGCACAGATACGCAGTATTTT	TRBJ2-3	TRBV7-9	-	TRBD2
CASAGTSGSTDTQYF	TGTGCCAGCGCCGGGACTAGCGGGAGTACAGATACGCAGTATTTT	TRBJ2-3	TRBV6-4	-	TRBD2
CASRRGIGELFF	TGTGCCAGTCGAAGGGGAATCGGGGAGCTGTTTTTT	TRBJ2-2	TRBV19	-	-
CASTTGGPETQYF	TGTGCCAGCACGACGGGAGGACCAGAGACCCAGTACTTC	TRBJ2-5	TRBV28	-	TRBD2
CAISRNWGDYEQYF	TGTGCCATCAGCCGCAACTGGGGAGATTACGAGCAGTACTTC	TRBJ2-7	TRBV10-3	few	-
CASSYTSGSFSYNEQFF	TGTGCCAGCAGTTACACTAGCGGGAGTTTTTCCTACAATGAGCAGTTCTTC	TRBJ2-1	TRBV7-2	-	TRBD2
CASSAIGGPDTQYF	TGTGCCAGCAGCGCGATCGGGGGTCCAGATACGCAGTATTTT	TRBJ2-3	TRBV9	few	-
CASSLGGEAFF	TGTGCCAGCAGCTTGGGAGGGGAAGCTTTCTTT	TRBJ1-1	TRBV5-4	-	-
CASSSGDTGGEKLFF	TGTGCCAGCAGCTCGGGGGACACGGGAGGGGAAAAACTGTTTTTT	TRBJ1-4	TRBV5-4	few	-
CASSPRWAQETQYF	TGTGCCAGCAGTCCACGGTGGGCCCAAGAGACCCAGTACTTC	TRBJ2-5	TRBV27	-	-
CSVVGLAAPYNEQFF	TGCAGCGTTGTGGGACTAGCGGCCCCTTACAATGAGCAGTTCTTC	TRBJ2-1	TRBV29-1	-	TRBD2
CASSQYDSTEAFF	TGCGCCAGCAGCCAGTATGATAGCACTGAAGCTTTCTTT	TRBJ1-1	TRBV4-1	-	-
CASGESDYGYTF	TGTGCCAGCGGGGAGTCGGACTATGGCTACACCTTC	TRBJ1-2	TRBV6-5	-	-
CASSLVQRETQYF	TGTGCCAGCAGCTTAGTCCAGCGAGAGACCCAGTACTTC	TRBJ2-5	TRBV7-9	-	-